The 13 T cell receptor beta chains below all came from one sample that was sequenced in a study of control samples from healthy donors and cancer patients. Repertoires were generated with immunoSEQ multiplex PCR, while TCRdb's copy carries only in-frame clones and drops some. The sample records around 250,000 clones, around 79% being singletons. What was sequenced was PBMCs. All receptors derive from a woman aged 55-69 years with lung cancer.

The V call is TRBV2, the J call TRBJ2-5, with D perhaps matching TRBD2 (7 bases). Germline V lookup: CDR1 SNHLY, CDR2 FYNNEI. The CDR3 totals 13 residues. With 7 bases removed from V and 10 bases from J, the gap between germline ends came to 19 bases. The DNA for the CDR3 is TGTGCCAGCACCCTAGGGGGGGTAGGGGGCCAGTACTTC. Amino acid sequence: CASTLGGVGGQYF.

V usage is TRBV7-2 and J usage is TRBJ2-3; a possible D gene is TRBD2 (6 bases). The CDR3 has 13 amino acids. CDR1 and CDR2 from the germline V gene are SGHTA and FQGNSA. The V and J ends lost 4 bases and 4 bases respectively, with 9 bases between them. In nucleotides, the CDR3 is TGTGCCAGCAGCTCCCAGCGGGCAGATACGCAGTATTTT. Protein product: CASSSQRADTQYF.

The chain couples TRBV18 to TRBJ2-2; D is undetermined. Trimming pared 2 bases from V and 4 bases from J, leaving 8 bases between. The germline V gene has CDR1 KGHSH and CDR2 LQKENI. The CDR3 consists of 14 residues. The chain's CDR3 is CASSPGFVTGELFF. The CDR3 DNA sequence: TGTGCCAGCTCACCAGGGTTCGTCACCGGGGAGCTGTTTTTT.

This chain uses TRBV4-1 with TRBJ2-3; 10 nucleotides line up with TRBD2. The V and J ends lost 0 bases and 1 base, in that order; junction bases with no gene match: 1. The CDR3 totals 16 residues. The germline V gene has CDR1 MGHRA and CDR2 YSYEKL. DNA for the CDR3: TGCGCCAGCAGCCAAGACCTAGCGGGGGGCACAGATACGCAGTATTTT. It specifies CASSQDLAGGTDTQYF.

The gene calls are TRBV21-1 and TRBJ2-7. TRBV21-1 is given as a pseudogene. The CDR3 has 14 amino acids. The CDR3 DNA reads TGTGCCAGCACCACGGCTTTGCCTTCTTACGAGCAGTACTTC. This translates into CASTTALPSYEQYF.

The rearrangement joins TRBV28 to TRBJ2-6; no firm D call. Trimming took off 4 bases at V and 4 bases at J, with 8 bases between the two ends. The CDR3 loop spans 14 amino acids. CDR1 is MDHEN, CDR2 SYDVKM, per germline. CDR3 residues: CASSSLRGANVLTF. Here the CDR3 DNA reads TGTGCCAGCAGTTCGTTGAGAGGGGCCAACGTCCTGACTTTC.

This chain links TRBV19 with TRBJ1-4; TRBD1 agrees at 7 bases. Germline assignment: CDR1 LNHDA and CDR2 SQIVND (reference sequence). The CDR3 spans 17 residues. The V gene end was trimmed by 6 bases and the J gene end by 0 bases; junction bases not matched to a gene: 10. CDR3 amino acids: CASRIRQGWATNEKLFF. CDR3 in DNA: TGTGCCAGTAGAATTCGACAGGGATGGGCAACTAATGAAAAACTGTTTTTT.

The chain has TRBV4-1 and TRBJ2-1, with TRBD1 as a possible D gene (5 bases). V was cut by 1 base and J by 0 bases, with 10 bases left in between. Germline-derived CDR1 and CDR2 are MGHRA and YSYEKL. The CDR3 is 16 residues long. The CDR3 region has the DNA TGCGCCAGCAGCCAAGCGGCAGGGATCTCCTACAATGAGCAGTTCTTC. It encodes CASSQAAGISYNEQFF.

This clone was detected once. The chain combines TRBV12-3 or TRBV12-4 with TRBJ2-7; weak D call: TRBD1 (5 bases). V shed 5 bases and J shed 3 bases, with 8 bases lying between them. The CDR3 length is 12 residues. CDR3 protein: CASSQGDYEQYF. CDR3 bases: TGTGCCAGCAGTCAGGGTGACTACGAGCAGTACTTC.

Of note for this clone: Other DNA sequences of this sample code for an identical CDR3. CDR3 sequence: CASSQEGLLYGGNYGYTF. CDR3 sequence (DNA): TGTGCCAGCAGCCAAGAAGGCCTCCTGTACGGGGGTAACTATGGCTACACCTTC. V gene TRBV3-1 (or the pseudogene TRBV3-2) combines with J gene TRBJ1-2; a possible D gene is TRBD1 (5 bases). Looked up from germline, CDR1 is LGHDT and CDR2 is YNNKEL (reference sequence). The CDR3 loop spans 18 amino acids. The germline V and J ends were trimmed by 0 bases and 1 base, with 18 bases remaining between them.

Only a few counts were recorded for this clone. This sequence joins TRBV6-5 and TRBJ1-1; D gene uncertain. V lost 2 bases, J lost 1 base, and 8 bases lay in between. Per germline, CDR1 MNHEY and CDR2 SVGAGI. The CDR3 has 14 residues. CDR3 loop: CASSYTSGNTEAFF. The CDR3 nucleotides read TGTGCCAGCAGTTACACCTCAGGGAACACTGAAGCTTTCTTT.

This clone was detected many times. The chain uses TRBV9 and TRBJ2-3, with 10 bases aligning to TRBD2. Germline V gene lookup returns CDR1 SGDLS and CDR2 YYNGEE. Trimming cost V 0 bases and J 5 bases; bases outside gene matches: 9. The CDR3 sequence is 17 residues long. The CDR3 reads CASSVEPSGGLGDTQYF. CDR3 DNA: TGTGCCAGCAGCGTAGAACCTAGCGGGGGTTTGGGAGATACGCAGTATTTT.

The V call is TRBV13, the J call TRBJ2-3; 7 bases are a match to TRBD1. The CDR3 extends over 13 amino acids. Germline assignment: CDR1 PRHDT and CDR2 FYEKMQ (reference sequence). J was trimmed by 6 bases and V by 6 bases; bases with no gene match: 6. For the CDR3, the DNA is TGTGCCAGCAGGCACAGGGGATCCGATACGCAGTATTTT. It yields the protein CASRHRGSDTQYF.